The count of the clone carrying this T cell receptor (beta chain) is one. The data were taken from a study of blood T cell repertoires in COVID-19. Study background: Sources were T cells, B-cell-depleted T cells, or PBMCs; the material itself was cDNA or gDNA.

Sequenced by immunoSEQ multiplex PCR; TCRdb stores in-frame clones only, minus some. Among 150,000 to 200,000 clones listed, more than 85% were seen once. Participants came from some 26 US areas, aged about 18 to 90 years. Categorization into cohorts depended on clinical history that participants reported. CDR3 length equals 14 residues. CDR1 and CDR2 (germline): SEHNR, FQNEAQ (reference sequence). Trimming at V came to 5 bases and at J to 5 bases, leaving 9 bases not matched to a gene. Source material: PBMCs or T cells enriched from blood (not recorded which). The sequence was collected from a woman aged 45-59 years who had recovered from COVID-19. The chain couples TRBV7-9 to TRBJ2-7, with 7 bases identical to TRBD1. The CDR3 sequence is CASSADRVRDEQYF. The CDR3 DNA is TGTGCCAGCAGCGCCGACAGGGTCAGGGACGAGCAGTACTTC.